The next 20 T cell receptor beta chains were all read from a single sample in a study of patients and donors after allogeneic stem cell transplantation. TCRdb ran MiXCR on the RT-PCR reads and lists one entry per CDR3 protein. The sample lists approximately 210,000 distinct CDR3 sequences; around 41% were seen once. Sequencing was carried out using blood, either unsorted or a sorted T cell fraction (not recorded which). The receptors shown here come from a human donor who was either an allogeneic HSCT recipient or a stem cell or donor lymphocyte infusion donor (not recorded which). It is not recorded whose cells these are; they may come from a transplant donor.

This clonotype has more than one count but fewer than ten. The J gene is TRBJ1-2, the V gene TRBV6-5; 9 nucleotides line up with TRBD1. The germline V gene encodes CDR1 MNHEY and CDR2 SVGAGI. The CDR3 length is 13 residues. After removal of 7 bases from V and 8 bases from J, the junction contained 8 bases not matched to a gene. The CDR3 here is CASKPGQGWGYTF. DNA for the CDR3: TGTGCCAGCAAACCGGGACAGGGCTGGGGCTACACCTTC.

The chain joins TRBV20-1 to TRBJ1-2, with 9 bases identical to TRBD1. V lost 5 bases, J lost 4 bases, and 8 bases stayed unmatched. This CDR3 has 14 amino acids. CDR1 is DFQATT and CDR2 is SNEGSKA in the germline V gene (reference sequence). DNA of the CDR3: TGCAGTGCTTCCGGGACAGGGTTCATCTATGGCTACACCTTC. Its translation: CSASGTGFIYGYTF.

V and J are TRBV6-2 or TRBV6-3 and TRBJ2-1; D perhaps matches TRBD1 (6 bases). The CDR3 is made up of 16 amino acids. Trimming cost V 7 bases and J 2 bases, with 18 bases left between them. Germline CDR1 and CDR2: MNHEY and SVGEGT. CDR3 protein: CASTGDRLRAYNEQFF. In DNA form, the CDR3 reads TGTGCCAGCACCGGAGACAGGTTAAGGGCCTACAATGAGCAGTTCTTC.

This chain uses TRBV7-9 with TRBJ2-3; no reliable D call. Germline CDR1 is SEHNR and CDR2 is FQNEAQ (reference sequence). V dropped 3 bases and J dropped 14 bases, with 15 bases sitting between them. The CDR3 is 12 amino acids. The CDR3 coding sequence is TGTGCCAGCAGCTTGGGGTTAAGATCCCCGTATTTT. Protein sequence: CASSLGLRSPYF.

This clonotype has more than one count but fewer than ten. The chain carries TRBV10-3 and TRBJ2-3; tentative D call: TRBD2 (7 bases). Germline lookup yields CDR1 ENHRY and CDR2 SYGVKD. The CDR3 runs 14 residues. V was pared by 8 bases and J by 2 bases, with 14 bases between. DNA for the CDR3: TGTGCCATCGAGGGGGGGAATCTCACAGATACGCAGTATTTT. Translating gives CAIEGGNLTDTQYF.

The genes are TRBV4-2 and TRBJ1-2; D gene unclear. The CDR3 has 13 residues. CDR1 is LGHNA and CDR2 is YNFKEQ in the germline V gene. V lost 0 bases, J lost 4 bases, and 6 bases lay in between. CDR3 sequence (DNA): TGTGCCAGCAGCCAAGATCAGGTCTATGGCTACACCTTC. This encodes CASSQDQVYGYTF.

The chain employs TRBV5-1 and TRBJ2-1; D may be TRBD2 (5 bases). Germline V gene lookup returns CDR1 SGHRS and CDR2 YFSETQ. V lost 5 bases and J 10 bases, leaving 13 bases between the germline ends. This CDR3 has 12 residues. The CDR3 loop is CASRVRGMEQFF. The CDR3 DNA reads TGCGCCAGCAGGGTTCGGGGAATGGAGCAGTTCTTC.

The CDR3 DNA sequence: TGTGCCACCAGCAACAAAGCACTTATCCTAGCCAAAAACATTCAGTACTTC. This translates into CATSNKALILAKNIQYF. V and J are TRBV15 and TRBJ2-4, with unresolved D. Germline lookup yields CDR1 LNHNV and CDR2 YYDKDF (reference sequence). V gave up 4 bases and J gave up 0 bases, with 16 bases separating them. This CDR3 comprises 17 residues.

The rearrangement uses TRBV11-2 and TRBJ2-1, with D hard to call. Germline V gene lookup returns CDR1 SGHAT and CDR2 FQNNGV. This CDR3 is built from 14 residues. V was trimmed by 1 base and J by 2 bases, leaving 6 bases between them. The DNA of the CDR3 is TGTGCCAGCAGCTTAGGTTTCGCCTACAATGAGCAGTTCTTC. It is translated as CASSLGFAYNEQFF.

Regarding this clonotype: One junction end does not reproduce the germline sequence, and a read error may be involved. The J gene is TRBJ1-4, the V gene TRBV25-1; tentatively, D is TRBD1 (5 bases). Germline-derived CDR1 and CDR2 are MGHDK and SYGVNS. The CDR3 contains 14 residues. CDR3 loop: CASTQTADNEKLFF. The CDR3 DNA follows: TGTGCAAGCACCCAGACAGCAGATAATGAAAAACTGTTTTTT.

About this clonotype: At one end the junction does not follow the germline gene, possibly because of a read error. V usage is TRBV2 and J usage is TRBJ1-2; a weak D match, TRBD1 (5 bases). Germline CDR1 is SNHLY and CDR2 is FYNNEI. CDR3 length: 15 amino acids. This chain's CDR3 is CASTEMGVQYYGYTF. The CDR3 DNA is TGTGCCAGCACTGAAATGGGGGTTCAATACTATGGCTACACCTTC.

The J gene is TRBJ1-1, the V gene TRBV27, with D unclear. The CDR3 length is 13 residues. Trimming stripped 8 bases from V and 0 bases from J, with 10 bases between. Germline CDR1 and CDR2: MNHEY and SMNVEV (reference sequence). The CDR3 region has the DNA TGTGCCAGCCGGTTTGGAATGAACACTGAAGCTTTCTTT. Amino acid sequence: CASRFGMNTEAFF.

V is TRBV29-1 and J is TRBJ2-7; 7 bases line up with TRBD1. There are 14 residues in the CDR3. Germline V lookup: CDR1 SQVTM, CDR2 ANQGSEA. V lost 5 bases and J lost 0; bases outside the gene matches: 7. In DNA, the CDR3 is TGCAGCGTTCCGGGACAGAGAAGCTCCTACGAGCAGTACTTC. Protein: CSVPGQRSSYEQYF.

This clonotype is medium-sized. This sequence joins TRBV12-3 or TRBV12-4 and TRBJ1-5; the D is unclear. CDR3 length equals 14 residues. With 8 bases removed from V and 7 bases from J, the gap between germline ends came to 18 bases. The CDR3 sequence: CASGLGPLRQPQHF. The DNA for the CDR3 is TGTGCCAGCGGATTAGGACCGCTACGGCAGCCCCAGCATTTT.

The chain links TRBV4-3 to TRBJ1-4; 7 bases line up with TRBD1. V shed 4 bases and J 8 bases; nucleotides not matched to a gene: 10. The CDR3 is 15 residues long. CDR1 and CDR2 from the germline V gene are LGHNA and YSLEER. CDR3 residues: CASSPRGTPAEKLFF. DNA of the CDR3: TGCGCCAGCAGCCCCAGGGGGACACCAGCGGAAAAACTGTTTTTT.

CDR3 coding DNA: TGCGCCAGCAGCTTGGAGCAGAATTATGGCTACACCTTC. Its protein is CASSLEQNYGYTF. The chain joins TRBV5-1 to TRBJ1-2; unclear D gene. Germline CDR1 reads SGHRS; CDR2 reads YFSETQ. V lost 0 bases to trimming and J lost 5 bases, with 8 bases between them. The CDR3 length is 13 residues.

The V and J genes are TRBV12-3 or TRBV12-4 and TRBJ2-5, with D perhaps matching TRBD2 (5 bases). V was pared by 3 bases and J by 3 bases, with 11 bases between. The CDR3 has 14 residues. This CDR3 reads CASSLSGFKETQYF. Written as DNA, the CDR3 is TGTGCCAGCAGTTTGTCGGGGTTCAAAGAGACCCAGTACTTC.

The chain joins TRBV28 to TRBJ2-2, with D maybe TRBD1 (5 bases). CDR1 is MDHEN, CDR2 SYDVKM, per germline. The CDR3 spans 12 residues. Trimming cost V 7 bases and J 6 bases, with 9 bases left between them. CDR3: CASTRAPGELFF. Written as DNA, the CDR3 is TGTGCCAGCACCAGGGCCCCCGGGGAGCTGTTTTTT. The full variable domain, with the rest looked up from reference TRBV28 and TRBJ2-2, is DVKVTQSSRYLVKRTGEKVFLECVQDMDHENMFWYRQDPGLGLRLIYFSYDVKMKEKGDIPEGYSVSREKKERFSLILESASTNQTSMYLCASTRAPGELFFGEGSRLTVL.

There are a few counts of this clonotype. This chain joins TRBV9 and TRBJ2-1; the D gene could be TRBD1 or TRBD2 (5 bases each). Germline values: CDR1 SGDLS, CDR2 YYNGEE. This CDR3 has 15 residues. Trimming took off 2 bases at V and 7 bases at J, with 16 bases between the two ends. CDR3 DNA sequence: TGTGCCAGCAGCGTCGGGCCTACTTGGGGGAATGAGCAGTTCTTC. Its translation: CASSVGPTWGNEQFF. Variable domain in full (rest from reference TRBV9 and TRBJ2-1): DSGVTQTPKHLITATGQRVTLRCSPRSGDLSVYWYQQSLDQGLQFLIQYYNGEERAKGNILERFSAQQFPDLHSELNLSSLELGDSALYFCASSVGPTWGNEQFFGPGTRLTVL.

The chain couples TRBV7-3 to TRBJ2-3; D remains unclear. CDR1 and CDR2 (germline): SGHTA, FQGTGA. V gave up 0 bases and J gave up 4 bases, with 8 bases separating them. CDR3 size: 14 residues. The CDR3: CASSLTSGSDTQYF. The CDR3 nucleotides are TGTGCCAGCAGCTTAACGTCGGGCTCAGATACGCAGTATTTT.